The 18 T cell receptor beta chains presented below share a single source sample, sequenced in a study of shared clonotypes between healthy human individuals. The protocol was immunoSEQ multiplex PCR, while the TCRdb copy is restricted to in-frame clones and leaves out a portion. The sample shows 180,000 or so clones, approximately 92% of them seen only once. Sequenced input: naive CD4+ T cells sorted from blood. This sample's subset: CD45RA+ positively selected. The receptors derive from a woman younger than 45 in good health.

The CDR3 bases are TGTGCCAGCAGCCAAGATTACGGCTACGAGCAGTACTTC. Amino acids: CASSQDYGYEQYF. This chain uses TRBV4-2 with TRBJ2-7; D is ambiguous. V was trimmed by 0 bases and J by 3 bases, leaving 6 bases between them. CDR1 LGHNA and CDR2 YNFKEQ come from the germline V gene. The CDR3 contains 13 residues.

V gene TRBV10-2 combines with J gene TRBJ1-1, with D possibly TRBD1 on 5 matching bases. This CDR3 comprises 14 residues. Germline V gene data show CDR1 as WSHSY and CDR2 as SAAADI. Trimming took off 10 bases at V and 1 base at J, with 16 bases between the two ends. The CDR3 region is CATRTFTGNTEAFF. The CDR3 DNA reads as TGCGCCACCAGGACATTCACAGGGAACACTGAAGCTTTCTTT.

This chain connects TRBV5-1 to TRBJ2-1; 9 positions agree with TRBD2. Trimming took 2 bases from V and 4 from J; bases not matched to a gene: 10. This CDR3 contains 17 residues. Germline V gene data show CDR1 as SGHRS and CDR2 as YFSETQ. The DNA of the CDR3 is TGCGCCAGCAGCTTCACTGTAGCGGGAGAGGAGTACAATGAGCAGTTCTTC. Its protein product is CASSFTVAGEEYNEQFF.

This clone showed up just a few times. The V and J genes are TRBV27 and TRBJ1-2; 8 bases are shared with TRBD1. V trimming: 6 bases; J trimming: 8 bases; junction bases outside the gene matches: 8. The germline V gene has CDR1 MNHEY and CDR2 SMNVEV (reference sequence). The length of the CDR3 is 13 residues. The CDR3 DNA follows: TGTGCCAGCAGCCCTCGGACAGGGTTCGGCTACACCTTC. Residues: CASSPRTGFGYTF.

This chain connects TRBV10-3 to TRBJ2-7; 10 positions agree with TRBD1. V dropped 4 bases and J dropped 6; count of bases not matched to a gene: 9. Germline V gives CDR1 ENHRY, CDR2 SYGVKD. The CDR3 has 15 amino acids. The CDR3 is CAISGTGTGVPEQYF. CDR3 sequence (DNA): TGTGCCATCAGTGGCACCGGGACAGGGGTGCCCGAGCAGTACTTC.

The chain joins TRBV28 to TRBJ2-7; the match to TRBD2 covers 7 bases. V lost 8 bases, J lost 11 bases, and 9 bases stayed unmatched. The germline CDR1 and CDR2 sequences are MDHEN and SYDVKM. The CDR3 contains 11 residues. DNA of the CDR3: TGTGCCAGCGGGGACTACCTTTCGAAGTACTTC. It translates to CASGDYLSKYF.

The chain employs TRBV4-1 and TRBJ1-2; 12 bases map to TRBD1. The CDR3 extends over 18 amino acids. Losses at the gene ends were 3 bases for V and 6 bases for J; bases not matched to a gene: 14. CDR1 MGHRA and CDR2 YSYEKL come from the germline V gene. CDR3 sequence: CASSQGPGTGGRGNGYTF. CDR3 in DNA: TGCGCCAGCAGCCAGGGCCCCGGGACAGGGGGCAGAGGGAATGGCTACACCTTC.

V gene TRBV4-1 combines with J gene TRBJ2-1, with a tentative D call TRBD2 (6 bases). The CDR3 length is 15 residues. Trimming removed 1 base at V and 8 bases at J, with 15 bases between. Germline V lookup: CDR1 MGHRA, CDR2 YSYEKL. The CDR3 region is CASSQVPGTFDEQFF. Here the CDR3 DNA reads TGCGCCAGCAGCCAAGTTCCCGGGACTTTCGATGAGCAGTTCTTC.

The V and J genes are TRBV4-1 and TRBJ2-3; D tentatively fits TRBD1 or TRBD2 (6 bases each). Trimming took off 6 bases at V and 0 bases at J, with 16 bases between the two ends. The length of the CDR3 is 16 residues. Germline V gene sequence: CDR1 MGHRA, CDR2 YSYEKL. The CDR3 nucleotides are TGCGCCAGCAGTCAAAAGAGGGGGGATAGCACAGATACGCAGTATTTT. Translation gives CASSQKRGDSTDTQYF.

The chain combines TRBV19 with TRBJ2-7, with 7 bases identical to TRBD1. The CDR3 runs 16 residues. The ends lost 0 bases at V and 2 bases at J; junction bases unmatched: 7. Germline V CDR1 and CDR2: LNHDA, SQIVND (reference sequence). CDR3 residues: CASSIDLNRGAYEQYF. The CDR3, as DNA: TGTGCCAGTAGTATAGATCTGAACAGGGGCGCCTACGAGCAGTACTTC.

The chain carries TRBV28 and TRBJ2-7, with D possibly matching TRBD2 (6 bases). V was pared by 8 bases and J by 2 bases, with 13 bases between. The CDR3 has 13 residues. Germline assignment: CDR1 MDHEN and CDR2 SYDVKM. The CDR3 DNA reads TGTGCCAGCGGGGAGGTCTCGCCCTACGAGCAGTACTTC. It encodes CASGEVSPYEQYF.

The V and J genes are TRBV2 and TRBJ2-7; a weak D match, TRBD1 (7 bases). The V end lost 6 bases, the J end lost 3 bases, and 12 bases lay between the germline ends. Per the germline V gene, CDR1 is SNHLY and CDR2 is FYNNEI. CDR3 length: 13 residues. CDR3 DNA: TGTGCCAGCAGGGAGGGACAGTACTACGAGCAGTACTTC. It specifies CASREGQYYEQYF.

This sequence joins TRBV10-3 and TRBJ1-2; tentatively, D is TRBD1 (6 bases). Germline CDR1 is ENHRY and CDR2 is SYGVKD. The ends were cut back, 6 bases at V and 8 bases at J, with 22 bases in the middle. CDR3 length: 15 residues. CDR3 residues: CAIRNPRGGMGGYTF. CDR3 coding DNA: TGTGCCATCAGAAACCCCAGGGGAGGGATGGGCGGCTACACCTTC.

This clone has a single count. The rearrangement joins TRBV2 to TRBJ1-1; D perhaps matches TRBD1 (5 bases). V was cut by 6 bases and J by 0 bases, with 11 bases left in between. CDR3 size: 14 residues. The germline CDR1 and CDR2 sequences are SNHLY and FYNNEI. This CDR3 is CASRIRVLNTEAFF. The CDR3 DNA reads TGTGCCAGCAGAATCAGGGTGTTGAACACTGAAGCTTTCTTT. Based on the CDR3 plus reference TRBV2 and TRBJ1-1, the full variable domain is EPEVTQTPSHQVTQMGQEVILRCVPISNHLYFYWYRQILGQKVEFLVSFYNNEISEKSEIFDDQFSVERPDGSNFTLKIRSTKLEDSAMYFCASRIRVLNTEAFFGQGTRLTVV.

J is TRBJ2-1 and V is TRBV6-5, with D unclear. Germline CDR1 reads MNHEY; CDR2 reads SVGAGI. The CDR3 runs 14 residues. Trimming removed 10 bases at V and 15 bases at J, with 28 bases between. CDR3 loop: CANARKGLLQGPFF. In DNA form, the CDR3 reads TGTGCCAACGCGAGGAAGGGCCTTCTACAAGGGCCGTTCTTC.

This sequence joins TRBV2 and TRBJ2-7; the D call may be TRBD1 or TRBD2 (5 bases each). Trimming took off 7 bases at V and 4 bases at J, with 20 bases between the two ends. Looked up from germline, CDR1 is SNHLY and CDR2 is FYNNEI. The CDR3 runs 15 residues. The CDR3 DNA is TGTGCCAGCACCGATGCCGGGACCCACTTATACGAGCAGTACTTC. Translating it yields CASTDAGTHLYEQYF.

The rearrangement uses TRBV7-6 and TRBJ2-7, with TRBD2 identical over 10 bases. CDR1 and CDR2 from the germline V gene are SGHVS and FNYEAQ. The V and J ends lost 1 base and 6 bases, in that order; junction bases with no gene match: 6. This CDR3 has 15 amino acids. The CDR3 nucleotides are TGTGCCAGCAGCTTAGGCGCTAGCGGGGGCGGCGAGCAGTACTTC. Amino acid sequence: CASSLGASGGGEQYF.

This chain joins TRBV4-1 and TRBJ1-1; 9 bases are a match to TRBD1. Trimming cost V 2 bases and J 0 bases; bases outside gene matches: 13. Germline V gene sequence: CDR1 MGHRA, CDR2 YSYEKL. This CDR3 is 19 amino acids long. The CDR3 bases are TGCGCCAGCAGCCAATCCCCCTTCCGGGACAGGGCCATGAACACTGAAGCTTTCTTT. Translation gives CASSQSPFRDRAMNTEAFF.